Following are 2 T cell receptor beta chains from one sample sequenced in a study of vaccination and CD4 T cells after COVID-19. An Oncomine TCR Beta short-read assay was used to sequence the DNA from cultured CD4+ T cells. TCRdb itself ran the PCR reads through MiXCR, one entry per CDR3 protein. The sample yields about 14,000 distinct CDR3 sequences, 25% to 40% seen once. These receptors' targets are unknown. The sample's treatment: approximately nine-day PBMC culture with coronavirus spike peptide pools or control peptides (ViraFEST assay). Sequenced here: CD4+ T cells from blood, cultured in vitro, sampled after SARS-CoV-2 vaccination. The receptors derive from a human donor who had recovered from COVID-19.

J is TRBJ1-2 and V is TRBV2, with 11 bases lining up with TRBD1. V shed 7 bases and J 9 bases; nucleotides not matched to a gene: 7. The germline V gene encodes CDR1 SNHLY and CDR2 FYNNEI. The CDR3 contains 13 residues. The CDR3 DNA is TGTGCCAGCAAGGGACAGGGGGAGGCAAGCTACACCTTC. This encodes CASKGQGEASYTF.

The chain couples TRBV27 to TRBJ2-7; TRBD2 matches 11 bases. The CDR3 has 13 amino acids. Germline CDR1 reads MNHEY; CDR2 reads SMNVEV (reference sequence). J gave up 8 bases and V 8 bases, and 8 bases lay outside the gene matches. The CDR3 loop is CASRGTSGLQQYF. In DNA form, the CDR3 reads TGTGCCAGCCGCGGGACTAGCGGCCTCCAGCAGTACTTC.